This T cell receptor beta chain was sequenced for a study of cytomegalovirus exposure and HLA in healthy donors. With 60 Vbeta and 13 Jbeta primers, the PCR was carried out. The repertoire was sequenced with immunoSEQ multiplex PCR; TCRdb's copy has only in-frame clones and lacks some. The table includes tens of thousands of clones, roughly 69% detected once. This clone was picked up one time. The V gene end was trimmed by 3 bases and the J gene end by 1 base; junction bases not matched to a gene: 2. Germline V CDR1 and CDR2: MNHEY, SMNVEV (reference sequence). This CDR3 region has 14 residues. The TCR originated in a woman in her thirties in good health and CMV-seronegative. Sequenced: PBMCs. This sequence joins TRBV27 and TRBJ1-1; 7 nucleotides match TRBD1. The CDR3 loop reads CASSFRGTNTEAFF. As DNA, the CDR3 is TGTGCCAGCAGTTTCAGGGGGACGAACACTGAAGCTTTCTTT.